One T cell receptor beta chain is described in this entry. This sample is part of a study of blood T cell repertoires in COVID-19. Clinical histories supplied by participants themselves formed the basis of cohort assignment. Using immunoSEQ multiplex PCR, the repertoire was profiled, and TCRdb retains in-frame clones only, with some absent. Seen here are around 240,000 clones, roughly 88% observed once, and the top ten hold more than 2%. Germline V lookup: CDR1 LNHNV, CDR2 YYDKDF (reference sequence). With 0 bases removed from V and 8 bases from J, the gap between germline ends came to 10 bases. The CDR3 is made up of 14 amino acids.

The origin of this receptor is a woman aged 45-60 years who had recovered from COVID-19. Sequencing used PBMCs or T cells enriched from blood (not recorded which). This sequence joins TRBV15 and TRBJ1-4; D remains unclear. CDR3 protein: CATSRDQSAEKLFF. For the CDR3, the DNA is TGTGCCACCAGCAGAGATCAGAGCGCCGAAAAACTGTTTTTT.